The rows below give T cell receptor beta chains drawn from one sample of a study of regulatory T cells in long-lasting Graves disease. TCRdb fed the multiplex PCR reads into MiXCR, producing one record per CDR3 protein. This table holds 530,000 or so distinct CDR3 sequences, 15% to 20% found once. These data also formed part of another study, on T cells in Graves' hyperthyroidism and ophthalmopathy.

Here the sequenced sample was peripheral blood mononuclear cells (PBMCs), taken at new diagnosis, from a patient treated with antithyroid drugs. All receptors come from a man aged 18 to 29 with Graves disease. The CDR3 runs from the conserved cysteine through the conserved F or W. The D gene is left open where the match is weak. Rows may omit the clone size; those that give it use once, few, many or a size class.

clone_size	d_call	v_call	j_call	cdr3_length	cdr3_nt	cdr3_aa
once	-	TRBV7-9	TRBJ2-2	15	TGTGCCAGCAGCTTAGCGGGTCGAAACACCGGGAAGCTGTTTTTT	CASSLAGRNTGKLFF
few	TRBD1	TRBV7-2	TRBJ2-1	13	TGTGCCAGCAGCTTAGTAAGGGGGCGGGAGCAGTTCTTC	CASSLVRGREQFF
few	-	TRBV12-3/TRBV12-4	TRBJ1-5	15	TGTGCCAGCAGTTTTCAGGGGATGGGCAATCAGCCCCAGCATTTT	CASSFQGMGNQPQHF
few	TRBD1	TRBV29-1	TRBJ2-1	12	TGCAGCGTTGGGACAGGGGACAATGAGCAGTTCTTC	CSVGTGDNEQFF
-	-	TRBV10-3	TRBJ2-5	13	TGTGCCATCAGTGATTCGATCGTTGAGACCCAGTACTTC	CAISDSIVETQYF
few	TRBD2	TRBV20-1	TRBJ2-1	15	TGCAGTGCTAGAGATCCAGCGGGGGGATACAATGAGCAGTTCTTC	CSARDPAGGYNEQFF
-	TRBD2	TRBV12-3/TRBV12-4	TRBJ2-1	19	TGTGCCAGCAGTTTAGTTTGGGGACTAGCGGGAGGAAACTACAATGAGCAGTTCTTC	CASSLVWGLAGGNYNEQFF
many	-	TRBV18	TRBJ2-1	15	TGTGCCAGCTCTCCGGGGCAAGGACAGTACAATGAGCAGTTCTTC	CASSPGQGQYNEQFF
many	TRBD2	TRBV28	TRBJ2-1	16	TGTGCCAGCAGAGGACTAGCGGGACTAGCCTACAATGAGCAGTTCTTC	CASRGLAGLAYNEQFF
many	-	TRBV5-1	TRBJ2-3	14	TGCGCCAGCAGCTTGGATACAGGCACAGATACGCAGTATTTT	CASSLDTGTDTQYF
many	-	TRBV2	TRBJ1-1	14	TGTGCCAGCAGTGCCCAGACAACCAACACTGAAGCTTTCTTT	CASSAQTTNTEAFF
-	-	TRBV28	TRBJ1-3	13	TGTGCCACGGCTGACAGCTCTGGAAACACCATATATTTT	CATADSSGNTIYF
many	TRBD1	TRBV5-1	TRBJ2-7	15	TGCGCCAGCAGCTTGGCCCCGGGACAGTCCTACGAGCAGTACTTC	CASSLAPGQSYEQYF
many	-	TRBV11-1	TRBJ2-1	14	TGTGCCAGCAGCTTAGTTGTAGATGCGGTTGAGCAGTTCTTC	CASSLVVDAVEQFF
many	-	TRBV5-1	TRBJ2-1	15	TGCGCCAGCAGCAGCCTCAAGAGCTCCTACAATGAGCAGTTCTTC	CASSSLKSSYNEQFF
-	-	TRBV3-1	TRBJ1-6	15	TGTGCCAGCAGCCATCAGACAGGTGGTAATTCACCCCTCCACTTT	CASSHQTGGNSPLHF
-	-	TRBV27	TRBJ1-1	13	TGTGCCAGCAGTTCGGGACGAAAGAATGAAGCTTTCTTT	CASSSGRKNEAFF
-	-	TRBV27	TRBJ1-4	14	TGTGCCAGCGGAATCACAGGCCCATGGGAAAAACTGTTTTTT	CASGITGPWEKLFF
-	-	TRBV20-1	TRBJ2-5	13	TGCAGTGCTAGTAGACAGGCTCAAGAGACCCAGTACTTC	CSASRQAQETQYF
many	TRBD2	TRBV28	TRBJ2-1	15	TGTGCCAGCAGTTCCCTGACTAGCGGGGCGGCTGAGCAGTTCTTC	CASSSLTSGAAEQFF
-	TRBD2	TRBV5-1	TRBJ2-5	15	TGCGCCAGCAGCCAAACACTAGCGGGAGTAGAGACCCAGTACTTC	CASSQTLAGVETQYF
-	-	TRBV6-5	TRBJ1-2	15	TGTGCCAGCAGTTACTCGAGGGGGATCGACTATGGCTACACCTTC	CASSYSRGIDYGYTF
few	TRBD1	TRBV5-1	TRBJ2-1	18	TGCGCCAGCAGCCAAACTCCCCTCGGGACAGGGAGCTACAATGAGCAGTTCTTC	CASSQTPLGTGSYNEQFF
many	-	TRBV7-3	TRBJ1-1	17	TGTGCCAGCAGCTTAAGACCCGGGGGGCGGGTTGGCACTGAAGCTTTCTTT	CASSLRPGGRVGTEAFF
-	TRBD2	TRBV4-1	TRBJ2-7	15	TGCGCCAGCAGCCAAATAGCGGGAGGTTCCTACGAGCAGTACTTC	CASSQIAGGSYEQYF
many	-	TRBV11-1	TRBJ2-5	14	TGTGCCAGCAGCTGGGCGGGGGCGAAAGAGACCCAGTACTTC	CASSWAGAKETQYF
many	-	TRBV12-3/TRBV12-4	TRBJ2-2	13	TGTGCCAGCAGTTTCTGGGGATCCGGGGAGCTGTTTTTT	CASSFWGSGELFF
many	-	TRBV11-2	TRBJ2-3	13	TGTGCCAGCAGGTTACCCCCGGCAGATACGCAGTATTTT	CASRLPPADTQYF
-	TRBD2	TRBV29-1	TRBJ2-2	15	TGCAGCAACGAAGCGGGAGGGCCCAGCACCGGGGAGCTGTTTTTT	CSNEAGGPSTGELFF
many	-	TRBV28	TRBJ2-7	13	TGTGCCAGCAGCCCTAGCGACGCCTACGAGCAGTACTTC	CASSPSDAYEQYF
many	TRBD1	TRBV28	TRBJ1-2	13	TGTGCCAGCACCCGGGGGACAGCGGAGGGCTACACCTTC	CASTRGTAEGYTF
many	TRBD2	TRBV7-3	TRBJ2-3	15	TGTGCCAGCAGCCTTAGCGGGACGAGCACAGATACGCAGTATTTT	CASSLSGTSTDTQYF
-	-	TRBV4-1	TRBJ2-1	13	TGCGCCAGCAGCCAACATTGGGTGAATGAGCAGTTCTTC	CASSQHWVNEQFF